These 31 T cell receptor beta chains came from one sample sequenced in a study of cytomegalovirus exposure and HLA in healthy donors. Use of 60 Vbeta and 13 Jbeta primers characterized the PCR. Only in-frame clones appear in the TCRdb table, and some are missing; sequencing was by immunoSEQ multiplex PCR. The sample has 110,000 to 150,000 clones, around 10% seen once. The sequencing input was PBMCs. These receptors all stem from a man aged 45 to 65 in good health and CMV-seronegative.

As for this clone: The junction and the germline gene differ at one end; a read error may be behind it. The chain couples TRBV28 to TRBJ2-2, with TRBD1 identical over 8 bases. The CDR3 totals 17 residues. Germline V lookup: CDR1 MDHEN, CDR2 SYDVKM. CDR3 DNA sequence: TGTGCCAGCAGCACCCCAGGGGGCGAGCCGAAAACCGGGGAGCTGTTTTTT. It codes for CASSTPGGEPKTGELFF.

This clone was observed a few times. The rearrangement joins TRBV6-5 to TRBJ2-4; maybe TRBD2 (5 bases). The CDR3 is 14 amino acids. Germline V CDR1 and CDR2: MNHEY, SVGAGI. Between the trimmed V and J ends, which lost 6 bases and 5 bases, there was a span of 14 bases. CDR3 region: CASRRAMRENIQYF. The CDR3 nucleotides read TGTGCCAGCAGGAGGGCGATGAGGGAAAACATTCAGTACTTC.

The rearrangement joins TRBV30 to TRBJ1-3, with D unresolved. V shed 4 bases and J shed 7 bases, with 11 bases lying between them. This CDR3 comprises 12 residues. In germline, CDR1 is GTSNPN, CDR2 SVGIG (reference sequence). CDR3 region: CAWIWELNTIYF. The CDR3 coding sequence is TGTGCCTGGATATGGGAGCTCAACACCATATATTTT.

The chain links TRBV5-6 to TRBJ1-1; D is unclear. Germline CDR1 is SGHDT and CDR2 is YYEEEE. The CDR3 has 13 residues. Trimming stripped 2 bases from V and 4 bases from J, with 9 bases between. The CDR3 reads CASSFAPGTEAFF. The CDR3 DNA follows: TGTGCCAGCAGCTTCGCACCGGGCACTGAAGCTTTCTTT.

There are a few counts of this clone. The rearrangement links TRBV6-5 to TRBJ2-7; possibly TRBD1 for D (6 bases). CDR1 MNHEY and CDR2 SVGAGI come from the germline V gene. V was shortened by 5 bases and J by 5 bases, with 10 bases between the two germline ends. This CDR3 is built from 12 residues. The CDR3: CASSPDRHEQYF. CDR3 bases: TGTGCCAGCAGTCCGGACAGACACGAGCAGTACTTC.

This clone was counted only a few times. The CDR3 loop reads CASSYGPGNEQFF. The CDR3 DNA sequence: TGTGCCAGCAGTTACGGGCCGGGGAATGAGCAGTTCTTC. V is TRBV6-6 and J is TRBJ2-1, with D perhaps matching TRBD2 (5 bases). There are 13 residues in the CDR3. Germline V gives CDR1 MNHNY, CDR2 SVGAGI (reference sequence). V was clipped by 2 bases and J by 7 bases, with 9 bases between them.

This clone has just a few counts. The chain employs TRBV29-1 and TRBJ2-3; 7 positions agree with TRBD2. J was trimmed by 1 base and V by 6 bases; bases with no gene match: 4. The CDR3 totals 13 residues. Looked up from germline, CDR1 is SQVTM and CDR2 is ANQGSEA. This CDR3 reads CSVDRGGTDTQYF. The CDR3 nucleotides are TGCAGCGTCGACCGGGGGGGCACAGATACGCAGTATTTT.

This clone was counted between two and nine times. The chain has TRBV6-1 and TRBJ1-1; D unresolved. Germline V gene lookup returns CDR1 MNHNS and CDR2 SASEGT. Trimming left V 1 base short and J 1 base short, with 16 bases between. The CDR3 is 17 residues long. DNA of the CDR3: TGTGCCAGCAGTGAAGTGTGGCCACGCCTCGAGAACACTGAAGCTTTCTTT. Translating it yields CASSEVWPRLENTEAFF.

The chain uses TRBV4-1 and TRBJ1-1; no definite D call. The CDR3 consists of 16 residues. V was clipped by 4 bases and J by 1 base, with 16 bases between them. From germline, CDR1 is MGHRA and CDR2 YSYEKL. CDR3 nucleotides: TGCGCCAGCAGCCCGGAGATGGGAGCTGGGAACACTGAAGCTTTCTTT. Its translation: CASSPEMGAGNTEAFF.

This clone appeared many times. This chain's CDR3 is CASSLGRLRYEQYF. The CDR3 bases are TGTGCCAGCAGCTTAGGTAGACTTCGCTACGAGCAGTACTTC. The chain couples TRBV11-2 to TRBJ2-7; D unclear. Germline loops: CDR1 SGHAT, CDR2 FQNNGV. Between the trimmed V and J ends, which lost 1 base and 3 bases, there was a span of 10 bases. This CDR3 comprises 14 residues.

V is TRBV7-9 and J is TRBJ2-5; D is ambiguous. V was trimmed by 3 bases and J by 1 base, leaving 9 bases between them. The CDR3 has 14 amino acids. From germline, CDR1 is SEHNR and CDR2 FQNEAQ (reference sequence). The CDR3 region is CASSFSQLQETQYF. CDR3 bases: TGTGCCAGCAGCTTTTCACAGCTCCAAGAGACCCAGTACTTC.

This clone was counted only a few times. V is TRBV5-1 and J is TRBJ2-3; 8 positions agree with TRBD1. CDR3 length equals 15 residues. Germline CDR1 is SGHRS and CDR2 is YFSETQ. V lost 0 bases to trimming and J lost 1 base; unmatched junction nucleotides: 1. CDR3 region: CASSLETGGTDTQYF. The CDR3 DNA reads TGCGCCAGCAGCTTGGAGACAGGGGGCACAGATACGCAGTATTTT. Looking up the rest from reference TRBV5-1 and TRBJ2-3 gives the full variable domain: KAGVTQTPRYLIKTRGQQVTLSCSPISGHRSVSWYQQTPGQGLQFLFEYFSETQRNKGNFPGRFSGRQFSNSRSEMNVSTLELGDSALYLCASSLETGGTDTQYFGPGTRLTVL.

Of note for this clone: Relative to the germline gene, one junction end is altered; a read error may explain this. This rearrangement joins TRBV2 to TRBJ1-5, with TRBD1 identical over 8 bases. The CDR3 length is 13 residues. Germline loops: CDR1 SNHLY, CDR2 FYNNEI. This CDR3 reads CARSDRGYQHQHF. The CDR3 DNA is TGTGCCAGAAGTGACAGGGGTTATCAGCACCAGCATTTT.

The CDR3 is CASSTELSGGDDYGYTF. The CDR3 nucleotides are TGTGCCAGCAGCACCGAATTGTCAGGGGGCGACGACTATGGCTACACCTTC. This chain connects TRBV5-5 to TRBJ1-2; TRBD1 agrees at 8 bases. The V gene end was trimmed by 4 bases and the J gene end by 3 bases; junction bases not matched to a gene: 14. CDR3 length: 17 residues. Germline lookup yields CDR1 SGHKS and CDR2 YYEKEE (reference sequence).

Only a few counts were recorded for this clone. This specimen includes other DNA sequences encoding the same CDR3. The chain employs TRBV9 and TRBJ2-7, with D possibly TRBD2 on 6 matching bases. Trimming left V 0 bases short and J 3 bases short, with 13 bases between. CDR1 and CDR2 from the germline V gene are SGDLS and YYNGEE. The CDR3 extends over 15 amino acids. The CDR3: CASSVGGGPFYEQYF. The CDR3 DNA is TGTGCCAGCAGCGTAGGGGGAGGTCCCTTCTACGAGCAGTACTTC.

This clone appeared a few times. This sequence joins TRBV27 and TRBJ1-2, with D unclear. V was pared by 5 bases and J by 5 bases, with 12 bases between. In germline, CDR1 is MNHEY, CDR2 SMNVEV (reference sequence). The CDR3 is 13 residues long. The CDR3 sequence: CASSPPRGYGYTF. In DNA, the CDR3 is TGTGCCAGCAGTCCCCCCCGGGGATATGGCTACACCTTC.

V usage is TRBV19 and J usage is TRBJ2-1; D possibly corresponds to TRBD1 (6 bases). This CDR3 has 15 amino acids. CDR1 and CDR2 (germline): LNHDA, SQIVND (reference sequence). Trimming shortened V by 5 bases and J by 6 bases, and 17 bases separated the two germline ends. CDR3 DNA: TGTGCCAGTAGTCCAGGTGGGGTAGGGGGCAATGAGCAGTTCTTC. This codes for CASSPGGVGGNEQFF.

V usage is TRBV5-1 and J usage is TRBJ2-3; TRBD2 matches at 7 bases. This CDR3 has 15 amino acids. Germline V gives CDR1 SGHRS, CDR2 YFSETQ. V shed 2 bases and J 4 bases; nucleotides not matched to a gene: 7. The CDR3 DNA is TGCGCCAGCAGCTTCGGGACGGCGGGGGCAGATACGCAGTATTTT. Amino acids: CASSFGTAGADTQYF. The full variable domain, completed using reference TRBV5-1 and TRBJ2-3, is KAGVTQTPRYLIKTRGQQVTLSCSPISGHRSVSWYQQTPGQGLQFLFEYFSETQRNKGNFPGRFSGRQFSNSRSEMNVSTLELGDSALYLCASSFGTAGADTQYFGPGTRLTVL.

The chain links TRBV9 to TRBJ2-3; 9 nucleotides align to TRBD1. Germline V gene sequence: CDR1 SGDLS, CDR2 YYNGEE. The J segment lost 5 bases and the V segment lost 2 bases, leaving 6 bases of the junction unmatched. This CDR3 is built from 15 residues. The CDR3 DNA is TGTGCCAGCAGCGTCTCCACAGGGGGCAGAGATACGCAGTATTTT. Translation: CASSVSTGGRDTQYF.

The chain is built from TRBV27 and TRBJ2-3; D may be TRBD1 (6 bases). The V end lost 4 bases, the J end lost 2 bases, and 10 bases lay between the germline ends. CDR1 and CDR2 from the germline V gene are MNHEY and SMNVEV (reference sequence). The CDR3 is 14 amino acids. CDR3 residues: CASSSTGYTDTQYF. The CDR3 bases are TGTGCCAGCAGTTCAACAGGGTACACAGATACGCAGTATTTT.

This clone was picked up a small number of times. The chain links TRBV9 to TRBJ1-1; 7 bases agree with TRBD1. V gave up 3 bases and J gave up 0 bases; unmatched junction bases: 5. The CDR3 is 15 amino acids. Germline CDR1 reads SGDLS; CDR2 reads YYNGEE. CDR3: CASSGRTGLNTEAFF. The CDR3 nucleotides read TGTGCCAGCAGCGGAAGGACAGGCTTGAACACTGAAGCTTTCTTT.

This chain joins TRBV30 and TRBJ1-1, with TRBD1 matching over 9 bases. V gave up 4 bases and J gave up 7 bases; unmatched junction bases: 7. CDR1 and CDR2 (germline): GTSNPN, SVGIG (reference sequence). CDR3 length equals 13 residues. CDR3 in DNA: TGTGCCTGGATGAAGGACAGGGGAGGTGAAGCTTTCTTT. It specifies CAWMKDRGGEAFF.

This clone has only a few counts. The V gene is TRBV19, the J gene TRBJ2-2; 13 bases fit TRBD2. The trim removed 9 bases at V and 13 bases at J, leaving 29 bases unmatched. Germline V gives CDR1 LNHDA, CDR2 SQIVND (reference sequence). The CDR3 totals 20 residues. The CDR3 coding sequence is TGTGCCAGCTTACGGGCCCCCGACAGGACTAGCGGGAGTATTTCGGGAGGGCTGTTTTTT. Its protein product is CASLRAPDRTSGSISGGLFF.

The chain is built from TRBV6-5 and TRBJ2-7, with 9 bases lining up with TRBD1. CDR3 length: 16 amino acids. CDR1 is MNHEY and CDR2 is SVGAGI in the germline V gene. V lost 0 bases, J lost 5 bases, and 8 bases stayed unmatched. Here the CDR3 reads CASSYSIGTGPHEQYF. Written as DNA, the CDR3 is TGTGCCAGCAGTTACTCGATAGGGACAGGGCCCCACGAGCAGTACTTC.

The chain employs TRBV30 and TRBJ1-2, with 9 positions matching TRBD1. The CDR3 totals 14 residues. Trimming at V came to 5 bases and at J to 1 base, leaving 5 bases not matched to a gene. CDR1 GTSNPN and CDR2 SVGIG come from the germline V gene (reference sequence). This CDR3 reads CAWAGTGRNYGYTF. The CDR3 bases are TGTGCCTGGGCTGGGACAGGGCGTAACTATGGCTACACCTTC.

The CDR3: CASSFSGRADEQFF. The DNA for the CDR3 is TGCGCCAGCAGCTTTAGCGGGAGGGCCGATGAGCAGTTCTTC. The chain has TRBV4-1 and TRBJ2-1, with 11 bases fitting TRBD2. The CDR3 sequence is 14 residues long. V trimming: 5 bases; J trimming: 8 bases; junction bases outside the gene matches: 5. CDR1 is MGHRA and CDR2 is YSYEKL in the germline V gene.

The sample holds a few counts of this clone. The DNA for the CDR3 is TGTGCCTGGAGTCAATACGGACAGCACGATAGCAATCAGCCCCAGCATTTT. Protein sequence: CAWSQYGQHDSNQPQHF. This chain joins TRBV30 and TRBJ1-5; D is perhaps TRBD1 (6 bases). V dropped 2 bases and J dropped 0 bases, with 17 bases sitting between them. CDR1 is GTSNPN and CDR2 is SVGIG in the germline V gene (reference sequence). The CDR3 loop spans 17 amino acids.

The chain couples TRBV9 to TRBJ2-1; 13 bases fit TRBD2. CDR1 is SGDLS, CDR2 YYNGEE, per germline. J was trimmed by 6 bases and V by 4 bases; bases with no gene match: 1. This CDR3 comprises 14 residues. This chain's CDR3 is CASSTSGGANEQFF. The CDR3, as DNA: TGTGCCAGCAGCACTAGCGGGGGGGCCAATGAGCAGTTCTTC.

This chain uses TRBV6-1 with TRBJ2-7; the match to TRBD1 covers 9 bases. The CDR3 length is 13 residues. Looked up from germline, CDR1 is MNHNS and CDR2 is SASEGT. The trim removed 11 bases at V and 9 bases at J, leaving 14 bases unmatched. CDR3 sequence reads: CAPSGTGSSGQYF. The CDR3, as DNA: TGTGCCCCCTCCGGGACAGGGTCATCGGGGCAGTACTTC.

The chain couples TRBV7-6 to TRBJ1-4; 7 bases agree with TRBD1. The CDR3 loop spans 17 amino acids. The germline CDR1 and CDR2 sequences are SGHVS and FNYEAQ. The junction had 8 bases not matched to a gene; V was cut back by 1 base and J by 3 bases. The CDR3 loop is CASSLVSTTGSNEKLFF. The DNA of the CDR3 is TGTGCCAGCAGCTTAGTTTCGACGACAGGGTCTAATGAAAAACTGTTTTTT.

The CDR3 DNA sequence: TGTGCCAGCAGCCAAGAAGGCGATACCGAGGCAATAAACACTGAAGCTTTCTTT. It translates to CASSQEGDTEAINTEAFF. The chain links TRBV14 to TRBJ1-1; no firm D call. V was cut by 0 bases and J by 2 bases, with 19 bases left in between. This CDR3 comprises 18 residues. The germline CDR1 and CDR2 sequences are SGHDN and FVKESK.